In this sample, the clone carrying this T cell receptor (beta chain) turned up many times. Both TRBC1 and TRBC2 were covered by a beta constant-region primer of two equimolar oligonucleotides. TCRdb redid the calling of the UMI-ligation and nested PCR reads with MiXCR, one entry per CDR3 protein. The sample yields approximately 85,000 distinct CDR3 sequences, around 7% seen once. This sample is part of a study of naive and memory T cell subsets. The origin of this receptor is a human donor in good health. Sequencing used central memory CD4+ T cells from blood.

The CDR3, as DNA: TGTGCCACTTGGGTCGGGACTAGTGAGACCGGGGAGCTGTTTTTT. This translates into CATWVGTSETGELFF. The V call is TRBV15, the J call TRBJ2-2; 8 bases are a match to TRBD2. The CDR3 is 15 amino acids. Germline V gives CDR1 LNHNV, CDR2 YYDKDF (reference sequence). The V gene end was trimmed by 9 bases and the J gene end by 5 bases; junction bases not matched to a gene: 11. The whole variable domain, filled in from reference TRBV15 and TRBJ2-2, reads DAMVIQNPRYQVTQFGKPVTLSCSQTLNHNVMYWYQQKSSQAPKLLFHYYDKDFNNEADTPDNFQSRRPNTSFCFLDIRSPGLGDTAMYLCATWVGTSETGELFFGEGSRLTVL.